One and the same sample provided the 32 T cell receptor beta chains below, sequenced in a study of CD8+ T cells in alopecia areata. Sequencing used cDNA as its template, made by extracting RNA and reverse transcribing it. Some clones are missing from TCRdb's copy, which holds only in-frame ones; the method was immunoSEQ multiplex PCR. The sample includes roughly 130,000 clones, 50% to 60% seen only once; the top ten take 4.5% to 5.5%. Sample: CD4+ T cells sorted from blood, taken at week 0. All receptors come from a human donor with alopecia areata.

This clone occurred a few times. The rearrangement links TRBV5-6 to TRBJ1-5; perhaps TRBD1 as D (6 bases). Germline CDR1 and CDR2: SGHDT and YYEEEE. V lost 6 bases and J lost 1, with 11 bases in between. This CDR3 spans 14 amino acids. The CDR3: CASNHRVSNQPQHF. CDR3 DNA: TGTGCCAGCAACCACAGGGTGAGCAATCAGCCCCAGCATTTT.

A few counts support this clone. The chain combines TRBV5-4 with TRBJ1-4; a weak D match, TRBD1 (6 bases). Trimming removed 4 bases from V and 5 bases from J, with 12 bases in between. CDR3 length: 14 amino acids. Germline CDR1 and CDR2: SGHNT and YYREEE (reference sequence). In DNA form, the CDR3 reads TGTGCCAGCAGCACCCGGGGGCCGAATGAAAAACTGTTTTTT. It yields the protein CASSTRGPNEKLFF.

This chain uses TRBV28 with TRBJ2-7; D is ambiguous. Germline V gene sequence: CDR1 MDHEN, CDR2 SYDVKM. Deletions cut 7 bases from V and 3 bases from J, with 7 bases between. The CDR3 length is 11 residues. The CDR3 DNA is TGTGCCAGCACTCTGGGCTACGAGCAGTACTTC. Translated: CASTLGYEQYF.

The chain links TRBV2 to TRBJ2-7; 7 bases are shared with TRBD2. The V gene's germline CDR1 is SNHLY and CDR2 FYNNEI. V lost 8 bases, J lost 5 bases, and 15 bases stayed unmatched. The CDR3 has 15 residues. In DNA, the CDR3 is TGTGCCAGCGGACCTCCCGGGAGGCCACGGAACGAGCAGTACTTC. Translation: CASGPPGRPRNEQYF.

The chain recombines TRBV5-1 with TRBJ2-2; TRBD1 agrees at 10 bases. The trim removed 4 bases at V and 3 bases at J, leaving 6 bases unmatched. CDR3 length: 16 residues. Germline CDR1 reads SGHRS; CDR2 reads YFSETQ. The CDR3 DNA sequence: TGCGCCAGCAGCCCTGACAGGGGGCTTGACACCGGGGAGCTGTTTTTT. It yields the protein CASSPDRGLDTGELFF.

This clone was picked up a small number of times. The rearrangement uses TRBV5-6 and TRBJ1-1, with TRBD1 identical over 8 bases. V shed 3 bases, J shed 7 bases, and the junction held 8 bases outside the gene matches. The CDR3 consists of 14 residues. Germline V CDR1 and CDR2: SGHDT, YYEEEE. CDR3 sequence: CASSWGQAASEAFF. As DNA, the CDR3 is TGTGCCAGCAGCTGGGGACAGGCCGCAAGTGAAGCTTTCTTT. Full variable domain (rest looked up from reference TRBV5-6 and TRBJ1-1): DAGVTQSPTHLIKTRGQQVTLRCSPKSGHDTVSWYQQALGQGPQFIFQYYEEEERQRGNFPDRFSGHQFPNYSSELNVNALLLGDSALYLCASSWGQAASEAFFGQGTRLTVV.

The chain combines TRBV7-2 with TRBJ2-4; possibly TRBD2 for D (5 bases). The V end was cut by 5 bases, the J end by 9 bases, with 14 bases between. The germline gives CDR1 SGHTA, CDR2 FQGNSA. There are 13 residues in the CDR3. The CDR3, as DNA: TGTGCCAGCAGCGCCTCAAGAGGAGGCATTCAGTACTTC. This gives the protein CASSASRGGIQYF. Together with reference TRBV7-2 and TRBJ2-4, the CDR3 gives the full variable domain: GAGVSQSPSNKVTEKGKDVELRCDPISGHTALYWYRQSLGQGLEFLIYFQGNSAPDKSGLPSDRFSAERTGGSVSTLTIQRTQQEDSAVYLCASSASRGGIQYFGAGTRLSVL.

The rearrangement uses TRBV4-3 and TRBJ2-5; tentatively, D is TRBD2 (6 bases). CDR1 is LGHNA and CDR2 is YSLEER in the germline V gene. V was cut by 4 bases and J by 5 bases, with 20 bases left in between. The CDR3 spans 16 residues. The CDR3 spells CASSRFGRGLGETQYF. DNA of the CDR3: TGCGCCAGCAGCCGATTTGGCCGGGGACTGGGGGAGACCCAGTACTTC.

V is TRBV19 and J is TRBJ1-1; the match to TRBD1 covers 8 bases. CDR1 and CDR2 (germline): LNHDA, SQIVND (reference sequence). J gave up 4 bases and V 3 bases, and 7 bases lay outside the gene matches. The CDR3 spans 15 residues. CDR3 protein: CASSMLQGALTEAFF. CDR3 coding DNA: TGTGCCAGTAGTATGTTGCAGGGGGCGCTCACTGAAGCTTTCTTT.

The rearrangement joins TRBV7-3 to TRBJ2-1; TRBD2 agrees at 9 bases. The germline CDR1 and CDR2 sequences are SGHTA and FQGTGA. This CDR3 has 15 amino acids. The V segment lost 2 bases and the J segment 7 bases; nucleotides outside the gene matches: 6. The CDR3: CASSLGLAGTNEQFF. The CDR3 DNA reads as TGTGCCAGCAGCTTAGGCCTAGCGGGGACAAATGAGCAGTTCTTC.

The chain links TRBV14 to TRBJ1-2; tentatively, D is TRBD1 (6 bases). The CDR3 spans 14 residues. Between the trimmed V and J ends, which lost 2 bases and 8 bases, there was a span of 15 bases. Germline CDR1 and CDR2: SGHDN and FVKESK. The chain's CDR3 is CASSQWGPPRGYTF. CDR3 DNA: TGTGCCAGCAGCCAATGGGGGCCACCGAGAGGCTACACCTTC.

V usage is TRBV7-9 and J usage is TRBJ1-1; tentative D call: TRBD1 (6 bases). The CDR3 loop spans 18 amino acids. The V gene lost 3 bases and the J gene lost 4 bases, with 24 bases spanning the gap. Germline V gene sequence: CDR1 SEHNR, CDR2 FQNEAQ (reference sequence). DNA of the CDR3: TGTGCCAGCAGCTTGCGAATCGGGATCGGACAGATCCCCACTGAAGCTTTCTTT. This codes for CASSLRIGIGQIPTEAFF. The variable domain in full, with the rest retrieved from reference TRBV7-9 and TRBJ1-1, is DTGVSQNPRHKITKRGQNVTFRCDPISEHNRLYWYRQTLGQGPEFLTYFQNEAQLEKSRLLSDRFSAERPKGSFSTLEIQRTEQGDSAMYLCASSLRIGIGQIPTEAFFGQGTRLTVV.

The chain employs TRBV5-1 and TRBJ1-4; a weak D match, TRBD1 (6 bases). The CDR3 is made up of 14 amino acids. V was shortened by 2 bases and J by 8 bases, with 13 bases between the two germline ends. The V gene's germline CDR1 is SGHRS and CDR2 YFSETQ. CDR3 sequence: CASSFSRGREKLFF. DNA of the CDR3: TGCGCCAGCAGCTTTTCCAGGGGCCGGGAAAAACTGTTTTTT.

The V call is TRBV25-1, the J call TRBJ2-1; 9 bases agree with TRBD1. The CDR3 has 15 residues. CDR1 is MGHDK, CDR2 SYGVNS, per germline. Trimming took 2 bases from V and 9 from J; bases not matched to a gene: 8. The CDR3 coding sequence is TGTGCCAGCAGTGAAAAGGGGACAGGGTTTATTGAGCAGTTCTTC. Residues: CASSEKGTGFIEQFF.

V usage is TRBV7-2 and J usage is TRBJ1-2; 7 bases align to TRBD1. This CDR3 has 14 amino acids. Germline V gives CDR1 SGHTA, CDR2 FQGNSA. V trimming: 6 bases; J trimming: 4 bases; junction bases outside the gene matches: 8. The CDR3 is CASRTPGQIYGYTF. The CDR3 DNA follows: TGTGCCAGCAGGACACCGGGACAGATCTATGGCTACACCTTC.

The rearrangement links TRBV7-7 to TRBJ2-5; D might be TRBD1 or TRBD2, each matching 6 bases. The V gene's germline CDR1 is SSHAT and CDR2 FNYEAQ (reference sequence). V shed 2 bases and J shed 1 base, with 11 bases lying between them. The CDR3 spans 15 residues. CDR3 sequence reads: CASSLLGGLQETQYF. The CDR3, as DNA: TGTGCCAGCAGCTTATTAGGGGGACTCCAAGAGACCCAGTACTTC.

V gene TRBV27 combines with J gene TRBJ1-1; 8 bases align to TRBD1. CDR3 length equals 15 residues. With 5 bases clipped from V and 4 bases from J, the junction kept 9 bases outside the gene matches. Germline V lookup: CDR1 MNHEY, CDR2 SMNVEV (reference sequence). CDR3 sequence: CASSKQGGMVTEAFF. The CDR3 DNA sequence: TGTGCCAGCAGTAAACAGGGGGGAATGGTCACTGAAGCTTTCTTT.

This chain links TRBV18 with TRBJ2-2; 8 nucleotides agree with TRBD1. Germline CDR1 KGHSH, CDR2 LQKENI. J lost 0 bases, V lost 3 bases, and 3 bases had no gene match. The CDR3 is made up of 16 amino acids. CDR3 region: CASSPLTGANTGELFF. In nucleotides, the CDR3 is TGTGCCAGCTCACCGTTGACAGGGGCGAACACCGGGGAGCTGTTTTTT. Supplemented by reference TRBV18 and TRBJ2-2, the full variable domain reads NAGVMQNPRHLVRRRGQEARLRCSPMKGHSHVYWYRQLPEEGLKFMVYLQKENIIDESGMPKERFSAEFPKEGPSILRIQQVVRGDSAAYFCASSPLTGANTGELFFGEGSRLTVL.

Only a few counts were recorded for this clone. The chain joins TRBV28 to TRBJ1-1; 9 bases match TRBD1. The CDR3 runs to 13 residues. Per the germline V gene, CDR1 is MDHEN and CDR2 is SYDVKM. Losses at the gene ends were 6 bases for V and 8 bases for J; bases not matched to a gene: 7. The CDR3 spells CASSAWGTGEAFF. For the CDR3, the DNA is TGTGCCAGCAGCGCTTGGGGGACAGGGGAAGCTTTCTTT. Supplemented by reference TRBV28 and TRBJ1-1, the full variable domain reads DVKVTQSSRYLVKRTGEKVFLECVQDMDHENMFWYRQDPGLGLRLIYFSYDVKMKEKGDIPEGYSVSREKKERFSLILESASTNQTSMYLCASSAWGTGEAFFGQGTRLTVV.

This clone was seen only a few times. The V gene is TRBV5-6, the J gene TRBJ2-5; 7 nucleotides align to TRBD2. After removal of 3 bases from V and 7 bases from J, the junction contained 9 bases not matched to a gene. Germline values: CDR1 SGHDT, CDR2 YYEEEE. The CDR3 covers 14 residues. The CDR3 region is CASSSSGTTGTQYF. CDR3 sequence (DNA): TGTGCCAGCAGCTCATCCGGGACTACAGGGACCCAGTACTTC.

This clone was seen more than once but under ten times. The DNA of the CDR3 is TGCGCCAGCAGCCAGGCTACTGGCGCCTCCATCTACGAGCAGTACTTC. Protein product: CASSQATGASIYEQYF. The chain joins TRBV4-1 to TRBJ2-7; D remains unclear. CDR1 is MGHRA, CDR2 YSYEKL, per germline. CDR3 size: 16 residues. V was clipped by 3 bases and J by 3 bases, with 18 bases between them.

This clone was picked up a small number of times. This chain uses TRBV10-3 with TRBJ1-4; D gene ambiguous. Per the germline V gene, CDR1 is ENHRY and CDR2 is SYGVKD. CDR3 size: 16 residues. Trimming pared 3 bases from V and 9 bases from J, leaving 20 bases between. DNA for the CDR3: TGTGCCATCAGTGACTCGTTAAGGGCTAAAGGCCAAAAACTGTTTTTT. Protein sequence: CAISDSLRAKGQKLFF.

V gene TRBV4-3 combines with J gene TRBJ2-7; D call uncertain. CDR1 and CDR2 from the germline V gene are LGHNA and YSLEER. Trimming took off 1 base at V and 7 bases at J, with 5 bases between the two ends. The CDR3 contains 11 residues. The CDR3 region is CASSQGNEQYF. In DNA form, the CDR3 reads TGCGCCAGCAGCCAAGGAAATGAGCAGTACTTC.

Turning to this clone: Within the sample, other DNA sequences also encode this same CDR3. V gene TRBV5-1 combines with J gene TRBJ2-3; D is perhaps TRBD1 or TRBD2 (5 bases each). The V end was cut by 1 base, the J end by 2 bases, with 8 bases between. Looked up from germline, CDR1 is SGHRS and CDR2 is YFSETQ. The length of the CDR3 is 14 residues. Written as DNA, the CDR3 is TGCGCCAGCAGCTTGTGGGGACCCACAGATACGCAGTATTTT. It specifies CASSLWGPTDTQYF.

This clone was observed a handful of times. The chain is built from TRBV5-3 and TRBJ2-1; no firm D call. TRBV5-3 carries the ORF label, with uncertain function. Trimming shortened V by 10 bases and J by 6 bases, and 20 bases separated the two germline ends. CDR3 size: 14 residues. The CDR3 coding sequence is TGTGCCGGACCGATTACAGATGACGGCAATGAGCAGTTCTTC. It is translated as CAGPITDDGNEQFF.

The chain combines TRBV29-1 with TRBJ1-1; D remains unclear. V was trimmed by 0 bases and J by 1 base, leaving 12 bases between them. Looked up from germline, CDR1 is SQVTM and CDR2 is ANQGSEA. This CDR3 comprises 15 residues. CDR3 DNA sequence: TGCAGCGTTGAAGAGAGAGGGCGTAGGAACACTGAAGCTTTCTTT. It codes for CSVEERGRRNTEAFF.

CDR3 sequence (DNA): TGTGCCAGCAGCCAAGATAACGGGGGGGCCAGCACAGATACGCAGTATTTT. Amino acid sequence: CASSQDNGGASTDTQYF. V usage is TRBV4-2 and J usage is TRBJ2-3; TRBD2 aligns across 8 bases. Per the germline V gene, CDR1 is LGHNA and CDR2 is YNFKEQ. The CDR3 extends over 17 amino acids. Germline trimming cut 0 bases from V and 0 bases from J; bases unmatched to any gene: 5.

With regard to this clone: This specimen includes other DNA sequences encoding the same CDR3. V gene TRBV7-2 combines with J gene TRBJ2-3, with no clear D. The ends were cut back, 3 bases at V and 5 bases at J, with 3 bases in the middle. The CDR3 runs 11 residues. Germline loops: CDR1 SGHTA, CDR2 FQGNSA. The CDR3 protein is CASSFRDTQYF. In nucleotides, the CDR3 is TGTGCCAGCAGCTTTCGAGATACGCAGTATTTT. The entire variable domain, with the rest obtained from reference TRBV7-2 and TRBJ2-3, is as follows: GAGVSQSPSNKVTEKGKDVELRCDPISGHTALYWYRQSLGQGLEFLIYFQGNSAPDKSGLPSDRFSAERTGGSVSTLTIQRTQQEDSAVYLCASSFRDTQYFGPGTRLTVL.

The rearrangement uses TRBV7-3 and TRBJ2-1; 8 bases are shared with TRBD1. Trimming removed 5 bases from V and 4 bases from J; junction bases left unmatched: 7. Per germline, CDR1 SGHTA and CDR2 FQGTGA. This CDR3 has 15 residues. DNA of the CDR3: TGTGCCAGCAGCCGGGGGACAGGAGTGTACAATGAGCAGTTCTTC. It yields the protein CASSRGTGVYNEQFF.

The J gene is TRBJ2-1, the V gene TRBV19; D might be TRBD2 (5 bases). Trimming stripped 5 bases from V and 6 bases from J, with 17 bases between. Per the germline V gene, CDR1 is LNHDA and CDR2 is SQIVND (reference sequence). The CDR3 consists of 15 residues. CDR3 nucleotides: TGTGCCAGTAGTGTTCGGGGTTGGGTCGGCAATGAGCAGTTCTTC. Its protein product is CASSVRGWVGNEQFF.

The rearrangement uses TRBV18 and TRBJ1-6, with D perhaps TRBD1 (5 bases). Germline lookup yields CDR1 KGHSH and CDR2 LQKENI. CDR3 length equals 13 residues. The V and J ends lost 2 bases and 8 bases respectively, with 7 bases between them. CDR3 protein: CASSPGTHSPLHF. The CDR3 DNA sequence: TGTGCCAGCTCACCAGGGACTCATTCACCCCTCCACTTT.

The V call is TRBV5-1, the J call TRBJ2-3; TRBD1 might be the D (5 bases). Germline CDR1 SGHRS, CDR2 YFSETQ. This CDR3 comprises 14 residues. V was trimmed by 0 bases and J by 2 bases, leaving 7 bases between them. The CDR3 sequence is CASSLGQLTDTQYF. CDR3 bases: TGCGCCAGCAGCTTGGGACAGCTCACAGATACGCAGTATTTT.